This T cell receptor beta chain was captured by sequencing in a study of early T cells in non-severe SARS-CoV-2 infection (dated by TCRdb to the early 2020s). Broadly, across the study: TCR sequencing used bulk RNA from unsorted whole blood, so alpha and beta chains could not be paired. What the study reported, not specific to this receptor: Matching against VDJdb was skewed toward anti-spike CD8 responses, likely underestimated virus-specific expansions, and missed private and CD4 specificities.

Preparation of the library involved 5' RACE. Sequencer: NextSeq 500. The TCR library protocol attached unique molecular identifiers to individual cDNA molecules to correct for sequencing error and PCR bias. Both TCR alpha and beta chains were sequenced, and tight co-correlation was observed between alpha and beta sequence abundances in each sample. In the authors' own workflow: Decombinator V4 was used to annotate TCR sequences for V gene, J gene and CDR3. Expanded TCRs were defined as changing significantly between any two time points under a Poisson model with p below 0.0001. Abundances of TCRs were expressed as counts per million after normalisation to the total number of TCRs sequenced in each sample. MAIT TCRs were defined by TRAV1-2 paired with TRAJ12, TRAJ20 or TRAJ33, and iNKT TCRs by TRAV10 paired with TRAJ18. A search of VDJdb, accessed on 1 November 2021, was run for TCRs annotated to CMV, EBV and SARS-CoV-2, with TCRs annotated for multiple antigens excluded. The public reads were quality trimmed at Q25 with fastp and then assembled into clones with MiXCR by TCRdb, keeping productive beta chains. When rows share a CDR3 protein, they turn into one entry using the most common DNA and genes. What appears here as the V and J calls and clone size reflects TCRdb's work, not the paper's. The sample table holds some 54,000 distinct CDR3 sequences, of which about 10% were seen once. Less than 10% of the sample comes from the top ten.

The cysteine opens and the phenylalanine closes a CDR3 of 13 amino acids. The entry retains the CDR3 DNA only, 39 bases that are in frame from base 1. Trimming removed 4 bases from V and 6 bases from J, leaving 9 bases between the germline ends. Per the germline V gene, KGHSH is the CDR1 and LQKENI is the CDR2. This was a case-control study nested in a cohort of healthcare workers in London, UK, who had nasopharyngeal swab PCR tests and blood samples taken every week. Healthcare workers were recruited between 23 and 31 March 2020, during the week of the UK lockdown, and were followed weekly for up to roughly 16 weeks. At least ten counts were recorded for this clonotype. There is no known antigen for this receptor. Qualities for individual bases were not recorded, and no much larger clone is one base off.

The sample taken for sequencing was whole blood. This sequence uses TRBV18 and TRBJ1-4; tentative D gene TRBD1, with 5 bases matching. The receptor comes from an adult who was a healthcare worker with PCR-confirmed SARS-CoV-2 infection or an uninfected control (not recorded which). The base sequence is TGTGCCAGCTCACGGGGCGTATATGAAAAACTGTTTTTT. It specifies CASSRGVYEKLFF.